Given below is one TCR beta chain in context. The data belong to a study of blood T cell repertoires in COVID-19. Repertoires were generated with immunoSEQ multiplex PCR, while TCRdb's copy carries only in-frame clones and drops some. Counted here are 300,000 to 500,000 clones, approximately 87% occurring once; the ten biggest clones make up more than 0.9%. The clonotype comes from a woman in her twenties or thirties with acute COVID-19. The sample consisted of PBMCs or T cells enriched from blood (not recorded which).

DNA of the CDR3: TGTGCCATCAGTGAGAGTTTACCAGGCTCGAGCGGGAATGAGCAGTTCTTC. Translated, it gives CAISESLPGSSGNEQFF. The chain recombines TRBV10-3 with TRBJ2-1, with D perhaps TRBD2 (6 bases). The V and J ends lost 2 bases and 7 bases respectively, with 21 bases between them. Germline-derived CDR1 and CDR2 are ENHRY and SYGVKD. The CDR3 loop spans 17 amino acids.